Following are 22 T cell receptor beta chains from one sample sequenced in a study of cytomegalovirus exposure and HLA in healthy donors. Vbeta (60) and Jbeta (13) primers were used in the PCR. The protocol was immunoSEQ multiplex PCR, while the TCRdb copy is restricted to in-frame clones and leaves out a portion. The profile covers roughly 77,000 clones, with around 78% appearing a single time and approximately 4.6% taken by the ten largest. Sequencing was carried out using PBMCs. The receptors originated from a man aged 35 to 55 in good health and CMV-seronegative.

Only a few counts were recorded for this clone. This sequence joins TRBV28 and TRBJ2-1; 12 bases align to TRBD2. The CDR3 has 16 residues. Germline V gene data show CDR1 as MDHEN and CDR2 as SYDVKM. The J segment lost 4 bases and the V segment lost 5 bases, leaving 6 bases of the junction unmatched. CDR3 loop: CASSRTLAGGYNEQFF. The CDR3 DNA sequence: TGTGCCAGCAGTCGTACACTAGCGGGAGGTTACAATGAGCAGTTCTTC.

V is TRBV15 and J is TRBJ2-2, with 7 bases identical to TRBD2. The V gene's germline CDR1 is LNHNV and CDR2 YYDKDF (reference sequence). This CDR3 has 16 amino acids. V shed 0 bases and J 5 bases; nucleotides not matched to a gene: 6. DNA of the CDR3: TGTGCCACCAGCAGAGATCTACTAGCGAGTACCGGGGAGCTGTTTTTT. This encodes CATSRDLLASTGELFF.

V usage is TRBV7-8 and J usage is TRBJ2-2; the match to TRBD2 covers 12 bases. The length of the CDR3 is 19 residues. Trimming took 4 bases from V and 1 from J; bases not matched to a gene: 10. Germline-derived CDR1 and CDR2 are SGHVS and FQNEAQ. The CDR3 coding sequence is TGTGCCAGCAGCTCCAGACTAGCGGGGGAGAAAAAGAACACCGGGGAGCTGTTTTTT. This sequence encodes CASSSRLAGEKKNTGELFF.

The chain employs TRBV30 and TRBJ1-2; weak D call: TRBD1 (6 bases). The CDR3 runs to 13 residues. Germline assignment: CDR1 GTSNPN and CDR2 SVGIG (reference sequence). Trimming stripped 7 bases from V and 3 bases from J, with 15 bases between. The CDR3 is CALGQSLDYGYTF. CDR3 nucleotides: TGTGCCTTAGGACAGAGTCTCGACTATGGCTACACCTTC.

This chain links TRBV27 with TRBJ1-5; 8 positions agree with TRBD1. The germline V gene has CDR1 MNHEY and CDR2 SMNVEV (reference sequence). The CDR3 runs to 16 residues. V was pared by 4 bases and J by 2 bases, with 7 bases of the junction left unmatched. The CDR3 region is CASSSRTGMGNQPQHF. CDR3 DNA sequence: TGTGCCAGCAGTTCACGGACAGGGATGGGCAATCAGCCCCAGCATTTT.

DNA for the CDR3: TGTGCCAGCAGTTTAACCCGTAGCAGGAACACTGAAGCTTTCTTT. Its protein is CASSLTRSRNTEAFF. This rearrangement joins TRBV28 to TRBJ1-1, with unresolved D. The CDR3 covers 15 residues. V was trimmed by 2 bases and J by 1 base, leaving 11 bases between them. Germline values: CDR1 MDHEN, CDR2 SYDVKM.

In regard to this clone: Different DNA sequences within this sample yield the same CDR3. V gene TRBV6-1 combines with J gene TRBJ2-3; maybe TRBD1 (5 bases). In germline, CDR1 is MNHNS, CDR2 SASEGT. V lost 4 bases and J 0 bases, leaving 14 bases between the germline ends. The CDR3 loop spans 16 amino acids. As DNA, the CDR3 is TGTGCCAGCAGTGGCCGCGACAGATTGAGCACAGATACGCAGTATTTT. Its protein is CASSGRDRLSTDTQYF.

This chain uses TRBV6-1 with TRBJ1-1; 8 bases match TRBD1. In germline, CDR1 is MNHNS, CDR2 SASEGT. The CDR3 is 15 residues long. The V segment lost 2 bases and the J segment 4 bases; nucleotides outside the gene matches: 6. The chain's CDR3 is CASSERAGGLTEAFF. CDR3 DNA: TGTGCCAGCAGTGAAAGGGCAGGGGGCCTCACTGAAGCTTTCTTT.

Concerning this clone itself: The junction differs from germline at one of its ends, possibly a read error. For the CDR3, the DNA is TGTGCCACCAGCAGAGATCGGACAGCGGCGGGCTACGGGCAGTACTTC. It is translated as CATSRDRTAAGYGQYF. The chain is built from TRBV15 and TRBJ2-7; possibly TRBD1 for D (6 bases). Germline CDR1 LNHNV, CDR2 YYDKDF (reference sequence). This CDR3 comprises 16 residues.

The J gene is TRBJ2-5, the V gene TRBV9; D perhaps matches TRBD2 (6 bases). The V end lost 0 bases, the J end lost 3 bases, and 6 bases lay between the germline ends. The CDR3 is made up of 13 amino acids. The germline gives CDR1 SGDLS, CDR2 YYNGEE. The CDR3 here is CASSVGGEETQYF. CDR3 DNA sequence: TGTGCCAGCAGCGTAGGGGGGGAAGAGACCCAGTACTTC.

The chain links TRBV29-1 to TRBJ1-1, with 9 bases fitting TRBD1. The trim removed 6 bases at V and 1 base at J, leaving 3 bases unmatched. This CDR3 comprises 13 residues. The germline CDR1 and CDR2 sequences are SQVTM and ANQGSEA. The CDR3 loop is CSVQTGGNTEAFF. The CDR3, as DNA: TGCAGCGTGCAGACAGGGGGGAACACTGAAGCTTTCTTT.

The gene calls are TRBV5-1 and TRBJ1-2; TRBD1 aligns across 8 bases. CDR3 length: 14 residues. J gave up 2 bases and V 4 bases, and 4 bases lay outside the gene matches. Germline V gene lookup returns CDR1 SGHRS and CDR2 YFSETQ. The CDR3 reads CASSGQGANYGYTF. As DNA, the CDR3 is TGCGCCAGCAGCGGTCAGGGGGCCAACTATGGCTACACCTTC.

This clone has just a few counts. The chain combines TRBV5-1 with TRBJ2-7, with 9 bases lining up with TRBD1. The CDR3 extends over 14 amino acids. Germline-derived CDR1 and CDR2 are SGHRS and YFSETQ. V dropped 4 bases and J dropped 9; count of bases not matched to a gene: 11. The CDR3 bases are TGCGCCAGCAGCCCAACTCCGGGACAGGGTCCGCAGTACTTC. Its translation: CASSPTPGQGPQYF.

This clone was seen a single time. The CDR3 region is CASSLWGVGAEAFF. The CDR3 coding sequence is TGTGCCAGCAGCTTGTGGGGGGTCGGAGCTGAAGCTTTCTTT. The chain combines TRBV7-2 with TRBJ1-1; weak D call: TRBD1 (5 bases). The length of the CDR3 is 14 residues. V gave up 3 bases and J gave up 6 bases, with 14 bases separating them. Germline assignment: CDR1 SGHTA and CDR2 FQGNSA.

The chain recombines TRBV7-6 with TRBJ1-1, with TRBD1 identical over 7 bases. Germline loops: CDR1 SGHVS, CDR2 FNYEAQ. The CDR3 spans 14 residues. V lost 5 bases to trimming and J lost 1 base; unmatched junction nucleotides: 4. CDR3 sequence reads: CASSPQGGNTEAFF. The CDR3 bases are TGTGCCAGCAGCCCTCAGGGGGGGAACACTGAAGCTTTCTTT.

CDR3 coding DNA: TGCGCCAGCAGCCAAGACAGGGGGTATGGCTACACCTTC. It yields the protein CASSQDRGYGYTF. The V gene is TRBV4-3, the J gene TRBJ1-2, with 7 bases identical to TRBD1. The V and J ends lost 0 bases and 5 bases, in that order; junction bases with no gene match: 0. CDR3 size: 13 residues. From germline, CDR1 is LGHNA and CDR2 YSLEER.

This clone was detected once. This chain joins TRBV29-1 and TRBJ2-7, with TRBD2 matching 13 bases. The trim removed 6 bases at V and 7 bases at J, leaving 18 bases unmatched. The CDR3 length is 17 residues. Germline values: CDR1 SQVTM, CDR2 ANQGSEA. CDR3 sequence: CSVVRLAGGLRRKEQYF. CDR3 sequence (DNA): TGCAGCGTAGTCAGACTAGCGGGAGGCCTGCGTCGGAAAGAGCAGTACTTC.

The chain joins TRBV2 to TRBJ2-1; 7 nucleotides align to TRBD2. Germline V lookup: CDR1 SNHLY, CDR2 FYNNEI. This CDR3 is built from 17 residues. V shed 8 bases, J shed 3 bases, and the junction held 16 bases outside the gene matches. The CDR3 sequence is CASPALLSSGNYNEQFF. The CDR3 nucleotides are TGTGCCAGCCCAGCTCTTCTGTCTAGCGGCAACTACAATGAGCAGTTCTTC.

V gene TRBV28 combines with J gene TRBJ1-1; D is unresolved. Between the trimmed V and J ends, which lost 2 bases and 1 base, there was a span of 8 bases. Germline CDR1 MDHEN, CDR2 SYDVKM. This CDR3 has 14 amino acids. The CDR3 DNA reads as TGTGCCAGCAGTTTAGAGTTTAAGAACACTGAAGCTTTCTTT. It is translated as CASSLEFKNTEAFF.

This clone was detected only a few times. The chain joins TRBV28 to TRBJ2-4; TRBD2 is a possible D gene (5 bases). This CDR3 comprises 15 residues. Germline CDR1 MDHEN, CDR2 SYDVKM. V lost 2 bases and J lost 6, with 14 bases in between. CDR3 DNA sequence: TGTGCCAGCAGTTTAATACGGGGTGGCGGAAACATTCAGTACTTC. Amino acids: CASSLIRGGGNIQYF.

This clone was seen a few times. The chain recombines TRBV7-2 with TRBJ1-4; no reliable D call. The germline V gene has CDR1 SGHTA and CDR2 FQGNSA. V was pared by 1 base and J by 6 bases, with 9 bases between. The CDR3 has 14 residues. The CDR3 protein is CASSLGQFDEKLFF. CDR3 DNA sequence: TGTGCCAGCAGCTTAGGGCAGTTTGATGAAAAACTGTTTTTT. The variable domain in full, completed from reference TRBV7-2 and TRBJ1-4, reads GAGVSQSPSNKVTEKGKDVELRCDPISGHTALYWYRQSLGQGLEFLIYFQGNSAPDKSGLPSDRFSAERTGGSVSTLTIQRTQQEDSAVYLCASSLGQFDEKLFFGSGTQLSVL.

This clone occurred a few times. The genes are TRBV14 and TRBJ2-7, with no clear D. With 1 base removed from V and 6 bases from J, the gap between germline ends came to 7 bases. In germline, CDR1 is SGHDN, CDR2 FVKESK. CDR3 size: 12 residues. The CDR3 here is CASSQVIGEQYF. For the CDR3, the DNA is TGTGCCAGCAGCCAAGTCATCGGCGAGCAGTACTTC.